This T cell receptor beta chain was profiled in a study of OX40 agonist ivuxolimab in advanced cancers. Deletions cut 0 bases from V and 4 bases from J, with 6 bases between. Germline lookup yields CDR1 MNHNS and CDR2 SASEGT. The CDR3 has 14 amino acids. This clone was detected once. The data were produced by immunoSEQ multiplex PCR, yet TCRdb's version contains in-frame clones alone and is incomplete. Of tens of thousands of clones detected, around 80% appear once; the ten largest clones hold roughly 7%. The V and J genes are TRBV6-1 and TRBJ2-2; D might be TRBD2 (5 bases). The sample consisted of CD4+ or CD8+ T cells sorted from blood, taken in a trial of the OX40 agonist ivuxolimab. The source is an adult with an advanced solid tumor such as melanoma, head and neck, liver or kidney cancer. The CDR3, as DNA: TGTGCCAGCAGTGAAGCGCGGGTCACCGGGGAGCTGTTTTTT. Translated, it gives CASSEARVTGELFF.